The source of this T cell receptor beta chain is a study of T cell responses to AZD1222 COVID-19 vaccine. The data were produced by immunoSEQ multiplex PCR, yet TCRdb's version contains in-frame clones alone and is incomplete. The sample yields 80,000 to 95,000 clones, approximately 91% seen once. The CDR3 spans 12 residues. Germline CDR1 and CDR2: SQVTM and ANQGSEA. The V gene lost 6 bases and the J gene lost 2 bases, with 9 bases spanning the gap. Second-dose groups at about 4 or about 12 weeks were pooled. This clone was seen only once. Antigen: not known. Overall study findings and caveats: White British people made up most donors, females outnumbered males, and clonal diversity was possibly underestimated. The breadth and depth of Spike-specific TCRs increased once two AZD1222 doses had been given. Across the whole spike, CD4 TCRs peaked at regions 160-218 and 743-854.

The V gene is TRBV29-1, the J gene TRBJ2-3; D is perhaps TRBD1 (5 bases). The clonotype originates from an adult who received the AZD1222 COVID-19 vaccine. This specimen consisted of peripheral blood, obtained 28 days after the second AZD1222 dose. The CDR3 DNA sequence: TGCAGCGTAGCAGGGCCCACAGATACGCAGTATTTT. It yields the protein CSVAGPTDTQYF.